This entry concerns a single T cell receptor (beta chain). This entry is derived from a study of T cell changes during pregnancy in multiple sclerosis. The table came from immunoSEQ multiplex PCR; TCRdb's copy has only in-frame clones and leaves some out. The sample has roughly 70,000 clones; more than 85% are singletons. The CDR3 sequence is 15 residues long. The ends were cut back, 0 bases at V and 3 bases at J, with 9 bases in the middle. Germline-derived CDR1 and CDR2 are MNHEY and SVGAGI. The chain carries TRBV6-5 and TRBJ2-4, with a tentative D call TRBD2 (6 bases). The receptor was isolated from a female donor with multiple sclerosis, enrolled in a pregnancy study. The input for sequencing was peripheral blood, taken in the first trimester of pregnancy. The DNA of the CDR3 is TGTGCCAGCAGTTACTCTTGGGGGGACAAAAACATTCAGTACTTC. Its protein is CASSYSWGDKNIQYF.